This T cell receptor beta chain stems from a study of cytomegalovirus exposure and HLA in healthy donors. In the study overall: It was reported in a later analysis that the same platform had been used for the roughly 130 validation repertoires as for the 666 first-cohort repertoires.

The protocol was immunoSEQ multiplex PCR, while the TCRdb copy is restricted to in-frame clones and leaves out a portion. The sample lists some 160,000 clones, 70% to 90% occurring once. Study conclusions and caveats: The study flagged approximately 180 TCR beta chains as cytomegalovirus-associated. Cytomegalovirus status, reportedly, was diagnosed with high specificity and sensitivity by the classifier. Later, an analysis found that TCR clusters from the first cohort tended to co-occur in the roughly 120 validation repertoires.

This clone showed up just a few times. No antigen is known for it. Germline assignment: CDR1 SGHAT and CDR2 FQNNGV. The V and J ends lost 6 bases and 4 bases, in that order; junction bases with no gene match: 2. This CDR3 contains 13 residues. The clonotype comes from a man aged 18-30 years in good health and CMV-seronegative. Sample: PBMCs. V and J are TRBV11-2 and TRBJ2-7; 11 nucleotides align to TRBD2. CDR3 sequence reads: CASSSGREYEQYF. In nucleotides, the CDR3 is TGTGCCAGCAGTAGCGGGAGGGAGTACGAGCAGTACTTC. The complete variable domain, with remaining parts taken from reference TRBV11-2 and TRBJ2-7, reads EAGVAQSPRYKIIEKRQSVAFWCNPISGHATLYWYQQILGQGPKLLIQFQNNGVVDDSQLPKDRFSAERLKGVDSTLKIQPAKLEDSAVYLCASSSGREYEQYFGPGTRLTVT.